Following are 2 T cell receptor beta chains from one sample sequenced in a study of early T cells in non-severe SARS-CoV-2 infection. TCRdb itself ran the 5' RACE reads through MiXCR, one entry per CDR3 protein. The sample has about 66,000 distinct CDR3 sequences, roughly a sixth seen once. This specimen was whole blood, taken at baseline. The receptors derive from an adult who was a healthcare worker with PCR-confirmed SARS-CoV-2 infection or an uninfected control (not recorded which).

This clonotype was found many times. The CDR3 sequence: CASSLDRKTSGSANTGELFF. CDR3 nucleotide sequence: TGTGCCAGCAGCTTAGATCGGAAGACTAGCGGGAGCGCGAACACCGGGGAGCTGTTTTTT. The V and J genes are TRBV11-2 and TRBJ2-2; 12 bases line up with TRBD2. The CDR3 covers 20 residues. Germline trimming cut 0 bases from V and 0 bases from J; bases unmatched to any gene: 8. Germline CDR1 and CDR2: SGHAT and FQNNGV.

This clonotype was counted a few times. This chain links TRBV5-1 with TRBJ1-6; D not resolved. Germline CDR1 SGHRS, CDR2 YFSETQ. Trimming stripped 4 bases from V and 0 bases from J, with 5 bases between. CDR3 size: 14 residues. CDR3 residues: CASSLSSYNSPLHF. The DNA of the CDR3 is TGCGCCAGCAGCCTGTCCTCCTATAATTCACCCCTCCACTTT.